These 13 T cell receptor beta chains were sequenced from one sample in a study of cytomegalovirus exposure and HLA in healthy donors. In the PCR, 60 Vbeta and 13 Jbeta primers were used. Profiled with immunoSEQ multiplex PCR; TCRdb holds only in-frame clones, not every one. The top ten hold under 3% of the sample, which has around 190,000 clones, around 77% seen once. Sequencing used PBMCs. Receptor source: a woman in her twenties or thirties in good health and CMV-seronegative.

V usage is TRBV19 and J usage is TRBJ1-5; D might be TRBD1 (5 bases). The CDR3 is made up of 16 amino acids. Trimming took off 3 bases at V and 4 bases at J, with 16 bases between the two ends. Germline values: CDR1 LNHDA, CDR2 SQIVND (reference sequence). CDR3 in amino acids: CASSMVGQGTNQPQHF. CDR3 nucleotides: TGTGCCAGTAGTATGGTGGGTCAGGGAACTAATCAGCCCCAGCATTTT.

The chain has TRBV2 and TRBJ2-5, with TRBD2 identical over 7 bases. V lost 5 bases, J lost 2 bases, and 5 bases stayed unmatched. Germline assignment: CDR1 SNHLY and CDR2 FYNNEI. CDR3 size: 14 residues. The CDR3 reads CASSRLAIQETQYF. CDR3 nucleotides: TGTGCCAGCAGTAGACTAGCCATACAAGAGACCCAGTACTTC.

The chain recombines TRBV7-9 with TRBJ2-2; 7 bases match TRBD1. Germline V gives CDR1 SEHNR, CDR2 FQNEAQ (reference sequence). The CDR3 is 12 residues long. The trim removed 8 bases at V and 4 bases at J, leaving 1 base unmatched. The CDR3 is CASAGGTGELFF. The CDR3 DNA reads as TGTGCCAGCGCAGGGGGCACCGGGGAGCTGTTTTTT.

V and J are TRBV5-8 and TRBJ2-3, with 8 bases matching TRBD1. Germline V lookup: CDR1 SGHTS, CDR2 YDEGEE. The V segment lost 4 bases and the J segment 3 bases; nucleotides outside the gene matches: 10. This CDR3 contains 16 residues. The CDR3 region is CASSPRTGFRTDTQYF. The CDR3 DNA is TGTGCCAGCAGCCCCCGGACAGGGTTCAGGACAGATACGCAGTATTTT.

V usage is TRBV29-1 and J usage is TRBJ2-7, with 7 positions matching TRBD2. Unmatched junction bases numbered 5, after V lost 7 bases and J lost 2 bases. Germline loops: CDR1 SQVTM, CDR2 ANQGSEA. The CDR3 loop spans 12 amino acids. CDR3 nucleotide sequence: TGCAGCGCCGCGGGAGACCCCTACGAGCAGTACTTC. Amino acid sequence: CSAAGDPYEQYF.

The chain has TRBV4-1 and TRBJ2-5, with 10 bases that match TRBD2. The CDR3 is 15 residues long. Germline V gene sequence: CDR1 MGHRA, CDR2 YSYEKL. V shed 3 bases and J 4 bases; nucleotides not matched to a gene: 5. The CDR3 sequence is CASSQQRGGRETQYF. The CDR3 coding sequence is TGCGCCAGCAGCCAGCAGCGGGGGGGCCGAGAGACCCAGTACTTC.

The chain carries TRBV5-4 and TRBJ2-1; 16 bases are shared with TRBD2. Trimming cost V 4 bases and J 9 bases; bases outside gene matches: 7. The CDR3 extends over 16 amino acids. CDR1 SGHNT and CDR2 YYREEE come from the germline V gene (reference sequence). The CDR3 DNA sequence: TGTGCCAGCAGCCCGGGACTAGCGGGGGGGCGGGGTGAGCAGTTCTTC. Translated, it gives CASSPGLAGGRGEQFF.

The chain joins TRBV5-1 to TRBJ2-5; 12 positions agree with TRBD1. V lost 4 bases, J lost 5 bases, and 9 bases stayed unmatched. Germline values: CDR1 SGHRS, CDR2 YFSETQ. CDR3 length: 16 residues. DNA of the CDR3: TGCGCCAGCAGCGCCCGGGGACAGGGGGCGGTGGAGACCCAGTACTTC. This sequence encodes CASSARGQGAVETQYF.

The V gene is TRBV6-6, the J gene TRBJ2-7, with D unclear. V lost 6 bases and J lost 3, with 12 bases in between. Germline V lookup: CDR1 MNHNY, CDR2 SVGAGI (reference sequence). The CDR3 extends over 13 amino acids. CDR3 sequence: CASSPPPHYEQYF. CDR3 nucleotides: TGTGCCAGCAGCCCCCCCCCACACTACGAGCAGTACTTC.

The rearrangement links TRBV18 to TRBJ2-7, with TRBD1 matching over 7 bases. V lost 1 base and J lost 5; bases outside the gene matches: 5. The CDR3 covers 14 residues. Per the germline V gene, CDR1 is KGHSH and CDR2 is LQKENI. CDR3 sequence reads: CASSPQVGGNEQYF. CDR3 nucleotides: TGTGCCAGCTCACCACAGGTAGGGGGCAACGAGCAGTACTTC.

The V and J genes are TRBV15 and TRBJ2-7; weak D call: TRBD2 (5 bases). The V gene's germline CDR1 is LNHNV and CDR2 YYDKDF (reference sequence). V was clipped by 3 bases and J by 4 bases, with 13 bases between them. The CDR3 covers 14 residues. As DNA, the CDR3 is TGTGCCACCAGCAGGGCTGGACGGACTTACGAGCAGTACTTC. Protein product: CATSRAGRTYEQYF.

The rearrangement uses TRBV27 and TRBJ2-7; TRBD1 agrees at 9 bases. The ends lost 3 bases at V and 3 bases at J; junction bases unmatched: 3. Germline values: CDR1 MNHEY, CDR2 SMNVEV (reference sequence). The CDR3 has 14 amino acids. CDR3 bases: TGTGCCAGCAGTTTGGGACAGGGTAACTACGAGCAGTACTTC. Amino acid sequence: CASSLGQGNYEQYF.

The chain couples TRBV7-7 to TRBJ2-1, with 11 bases matching TRBD2. V gave up 6 bases and J gave up 6 bases; unmatched junction bases: 7. CDR1 SSHAT and CDR2 FNYEAQ come from the germline V gene (reference sequence). There are 15 residues in the CDR3. CDR3 residues: CASSSLAGGSNEQFF. Written as DNA, the CDR3 is TGTGCCAGCAGTTCGCTAGCGGGAGGATCCAATGAGCAGTTCTTC.